This T cell receptor (beta chain) is from a study of T cells in localized non-small cell lung cancer. Germline V gene data show CDR1 as MNHGY and CDR2 as SAAAGT. V was pared by 0 bases and J by 0 bases, with 12 bases between. The CDR3 has 16 amino acids. With respect to this clone: Its antigen is currently unknown.

Overall study results and limits: Clonality of T cells reached its maximum in uninvolved adjacent lung, surpassing tumor. Only one tumor region went through sequencing, so heterogeneity may still be there.

The table came from immunoSEQ multiplex PCR; TCRdb's copy has only in-frame clones and leaves some out. The table shows 13,000 or so clones, with roughly 30% occurring only once. The receptor was derived from a female donor older than 55 with stage I lung adenocarcinoma. This chain links TRBV6-8 with TRBJ2-7, with a tentative D call TRBD1 (5 bases). The material was lung tumor tissue, obtained before any cancer treatment. The chain's CDR3 is CASSYSGRPSSYEQYF. The CDR3 DNA follows: TGTGCCAGCAGTTACTCGGGGCGTCCCAGCTCCTACGAGCAGTACTTC.